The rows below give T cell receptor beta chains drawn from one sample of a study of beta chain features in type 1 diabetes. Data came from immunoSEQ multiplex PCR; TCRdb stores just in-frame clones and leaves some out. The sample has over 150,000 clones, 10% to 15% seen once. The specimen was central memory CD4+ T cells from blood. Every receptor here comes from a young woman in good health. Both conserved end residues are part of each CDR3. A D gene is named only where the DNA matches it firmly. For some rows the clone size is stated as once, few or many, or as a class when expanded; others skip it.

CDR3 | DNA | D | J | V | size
CATRWGGRVPHEQYF | TGTGCCACCCGTTGGGGGGGCCGAGTCCCCCACGAGCAGTACTTC | NA | TRBJ2-7 | TRBV27 | few
CASSLRGLAGTDTQYF | TGTGCCAGCAGCCTCCGGGGACTAGCGGGAACAGATACGCAGTATTTT | TRBD2 | TRBJ2-3 | TRBV7-9 | few
CASRIYRVGVQPQHF | TGTGCCAGCCGGATTTACAGGGTGGGTGTTCAGCCCCAGCATTTT | NA | TRBJ1-5 | TRBV28 | NA
CASRETSGSSYNEQFF | TGTGCCAGCAGGGAAACTAGCGGTTCCTCCTACAATGAGCAGTTCTTC | TRBD2 | TRBJ2-1 | TRBV2 | NA
CASSEQGAFHEQYF | TGTGCCAGCAGTGAACAGGGGGCCTTCCACGAGCAGTACTTC | TRBD1 | TRBJ2-7 | TRBV2 | NA
CASSLGRPGDKDTQYF | TGTGCCAGCAGCTTAGGCCGTCCAGGTGACAAGGATACGCAGTATTTT | NA | TRBJ2-3 | TRBV13 | few
CASSLQVNTEAFF | TGTGCCAGCAGTCTACAGGTCAACACTGAAGCTTTCTTT | NA | TRBJ1-1 | TRBV6-6 | NA
CASSLRTGRETQYF | TGTGCCAGCAGTTTAAGGACAGGCAGAGAGACCCAGTACTTC | TRBD1 | TRBJ2-5 | TRBV28 | NA
CASSPGLAGVFGLKNIQYF | TGTGCCAGCAGCCCCGGACTAGCGGGAGTCTTTGGTTTAAAAAACATTCAGTACTTC | TRBD2 | TRBJ2-4 | TRBV7-2 | NA
CASSLVGGNTEAFF | TGTGCCAGCAGCTTGGTAGGCGGGAACACTGAAGCTTTCTTT | NA | TRBJ1-1 | TRBV5-6 | few
CASRVGTGRNTDTQYF | TGTGCCAGCAGGGTTGGGACAGGGAGAAACACAGATACGCAGTATTTT | TRBD1 | TRBJ2-3 | TRBV2 | NA
CASSAYRGTYEQYF | TGTGCCAGCAGCGCTTACAGGGGGACCTACGAGCAGTACTTC | TRBD1 | TRBJ2-7 | TRBV5-4 | NA
CASSEGHRNTEAFF | TGCGCCAGCAGCGAGGGACATAGGAACACTGAAGCTTTCTTT | NA | TRBJ1-1 | TRBV5-1 | NA
CAWSRAGSYNEQFF | TGTGCCTGGAGTCGAGCGGGTAGCTACAATGAGCAGTTCTTC | NA | TRBJ2-1 | TRBV30 | few
CSVEDGAGNFETQYF | TGCAGCGTTGAAGATGGTGCGGGAAATTTCGAGACCCAGTACTTC | NA | TRBJ2-5 | TRBV29-1 | NA
CASSQWAESPYEQYF | TGTGCCAGCAGCCAATGGGCCGAAAGCCCCTACGAGCAGTACTTC | NA | TRBJ2-7 | TRBV14 | few
CASSDYRGAQTQYF | TGTGCCAGCAGTGACTACAGGGGAGCTCAGACCCAGTACTTC | TRBD1 | TRBJ2-5 | TRBV2 | NA
CASSRGSTEAFF | TGTGCCAGCTCCAGGGGGAGTACTGAAGCTTTCTTT | TRBD1 | TRBJ1-1 | TRBV18 | few
CASSLDRAQPQHF | TGTGCCAGCAGTCTTGACAGGGCCCAGCCCCAGCATTTT | TRBD1 | TRBJ1-5 | TRBV27 | few
CASSLQIYNEQFF | TGTGCTAGCAGCTTACAGATCTACAATGAGCAGTTCTTC | NA | TRBJ2-1 | TRBV7-7 | few
CASSGRAGGWNEQFF | TGTGCCAGCAGTGGTCGAGCGGGGGGATGGAATGAGCAGTTCTTC | TRBD2 | TRBJ2-1 | TRBV5-8 | NA
CASSRQGGYGYTF | TGTGCCAGCAGTAGACAGGGAGGCTATGGCTACACCTTC | TRBD1 | TRBJ1-2 | TRBV28 | NA
CASSYRTGKPYEQYF | TGTGCCAGCAGTTATCGAACAGGGAAGCCCTACGAGCAGTACTTC | NA | TRBJ2-7 | TRBV6-5 | few